The next 15 T cell receptor beta chains were all read from a single sample in a study of T-cell memory formation after mild COVID-19. TCRdb independently ran MiXCR on the 5' RACE reads; one entry per CDR3 protein. The sample carries over 350,000 distinct CDR3 sequences, about 16% recorded once. The sequenced material came from PBMCs or a T cell subset sorted from them (not recorded which). These TCRs come from a man aged 18 to 30 who had mild COVID-19 (a few samples of this study predate the infection). Cell type and time point are not known.

This clonotype was detected only a few times. The chain couples TRBV20-1 to TRBJ2-3; 8 bases line up with TRBD2. The CDR3 consists of 12 residues. J gave up 3 bases and V 5 bases, and 1 base lay outside the gene matches. The germline CDR1 and CDR2 sequences are DFQATT and SNEGSKA (reference sequence). CDR3 coding DNA: TGCAGTGCTGTAGCGGGGACAGATACGCAGTATTTT. Amino acids: CSAVAGTDTQYF.

The chain is built from TRBV2 and TRBJ2-1; TRBD2 agrees at 7 bases. The CDR3 contains 14 residues. V was pared by 6 bases and J by 4 bases, with 6 bases of the junction left unmatched. The germline V gene has CDR1 SNHLY and CDR2 FYNNEI. CDR3 amino acids: CASSAREGYNEQFF. The CDR3 bases are TGTGCCAGCAGCGCAAGGGAGGGGTACAATGAGCAGTTCTTC.

The genes are TRBV7-9 and TRBJ1-2; TRBD1 aligns across 10 bases. The V and J ends lost 2 bases and 8 bases, in that order; junction bases with no gene match: 14. This CDR3 contains 17 residues. The V gene's germline CDR1 is SEHNR and CDR2 FQNEAQ (reference sequence). Here the CDR3 reads CASSLTGRDRGGAGYTF. The CDR3 coding sequence is TGTGCCAGCAGCTTAACTGGCCGGGACAGGGGAGGTGCCGGCTACACCTTC.

This clonotype showed up just a few times. The chain recombines TRBV5-1 with TRBJ2-5; TRBD2 agrees at 8 bases. The J segment lost 4 bases and the V segment lost 4 bases, leaving 12 bases of the junction unmatched. CDR3 length equals 16 residues. Germline assignment: CDR1 SGHRS and CDR2 YFSETQ. CDR3 in DNA: TGCGCCAGCAGCCTGACGGGACTAGGGGTGGCAGAGACCCAGTACTTC. It is translated as CASSLTGLGVAETQYF.

In its sample, this clonotype was seen a few times. The rearrangement links TRBV5-6 to TRBJ2-3, with D possibly matching TRBD2 (6 bases). V shed 4 bases and J shed 2 bases, with 20 bases lying between them. CDR3 length: 17 residues. CDR1 is SGHDT and CDR2 is YYEEEE in the germline V gene. The CDR3 here is CASSPREQIITTDTQYF. Here the CDR3 DNA reads TGTGCCAGCAGCCCGCGGGAACAAATTATTACCACAGATACGCAGTATTTT.

This clonotype was seen repeatedly, ten times or more. The gene calls are TRBV4-2 and TRBJ2-4, with TRBD2 matching over 8 bases. Germline V CDR1 and CDR2: LGHNA, YNFKEQ. The J segment lost 5 bases and the V segment lost 2 bases, leaving 8 bases of the junction unmatched. The CDR3 runs 16 residues. CDR3 in DNA: TGTGCCAGCAGCCAACAGCCCGGGGGGGCCCAAAACATTCAGTACTTC. Its protein product is CASSQQPGGAQNIQYF.

This clonotype has a handful of counts. The chain has TRBV7-2 and TRBJ2-7; perhaps TRBD1 as D (6 bases). V lost 3 bases to trimming and J lost 4 bases, with 10 bases between them. Per germline, CDR1 SGHTA and CDR2 FQGNSA. This CDR3 contains 13 residues. The CDR3 sequence: CASSFGQRYEQYF. DNA for the CDR3: TGTGCCAGCAGCTTTGGACAGAGGTACGAGCAGTACTTC.

This clonotype has just a few counts. The rearrangement joins TRBV6-5 to TRBJ1-1; D gene unclear. The CDR3 covers 14 residues. Germline V CDR1 and CDR2: MNHEY, SVGAGI. The germline V and J ends were trimmed by 2 bases and 1 base, with 8 bases remaining between them. Here the CDR3 reads CASSYSTKNTEAFF. CDR3 DNA: TGTGCCAGCAGTTACAGCACAAAGAACACTGAAGCTTTCTTT.

The rearrangement uses TRBV7-2 and TRBJ1-1, with 7 bases that match TRBD1. With V trimmed by 4 bases and J by 0 bases, 5 bases remained unmatched. The CDR3 loop spans 15 amino acids. The germline V gene encodes CDR1 SGHTA and CDR2 FQGNSA. The CDR3 is CASSSGQIMNTEAFF. CDR3 sequence (DNA): TGTGCCAGCAGCTCGGGACAGATAATGAACACTGAAGCTTTCTTT.

This clonotype was counted between two and nine times. In DNA, the CDR3 is TGTGCCAGCAGCCCCCATGGGCACATGAACACTGAAGCTTTCTTT. Amino acid sequence: CASSPHGHMNTEAFF. The J gene is TRBJ1-1, the V gene TRBV3-1; D gene ambiguous. Trimming took off 4 bases at V and 0 bases at J, with 12 bases between the two ends. The CDR3 totals 15 residues. Germline V gene data show CDR1 as LGHDT and CDR2 as YNNKEL (reference sequence).

V and J are TRBV11-2 and TRBJ2-1; 7 nucleotides agree with TRBD2. V was pared by 2 bases and J by 8 bases, with 12 bases of the junction left unmatched. The germline V gene encodes CDR1 SGHAT and CDR2 FQNNGV. CDR3 length: 16 amino acids. The CDR3 DNA is TGTGCCAGCAGCTTAAGTCTGGCGAATGGGGGGGATGAGCAGTTCTTC. As protein: CASSLSLANGGDEQFF. Drawing the rest from reference TRBV11-2 and TRBJ2-1, the complete variable domain is EAGVAQSPRYKIIEKRQSVAFWCNPISGHATLYWYQQILGQGPKLLIQFQNNGVVDDSQLPKDRFSAERLKGVDSTLKIQPAKLEDSAVYLCASSLSLANGGDEQFFGPGTRLTVL.

This chain connects TRBV7-2 to TRBJ2-3, with a tentative D call TRBD1 (5 bases). V was shortened by 2 bases and J by 0 bases, with 12 bases between the two germline ends. Germline-derived CDR1 and CDR2 are SGHTA and FQGNSA. The CDR3 consists of 16 residues. This CDR3 reads CASSLQGSGSTDTQYF. Here the CDR3 DNA reads TGTGCCAGCAGCTTACAGGGTTCCGGGAGCACAGATACGCAGTATTTT.

V gene TRBV7-2 combines with J gene TRBJ2-3; unclear D gene. The V gene's germline CDR1 is SGHTA and CDR2 FQGNSA. V dropped 2 bases and J dropped 4 bases, with 10 bases sitting between them. The CDR3 consists of 14 residues. The CDR3 DNA follows: TGTGCCAGCAGCTTATGGGCAGGATCAGATACGCAGTATTTT. Translating it yields CASSLWAGSDTQYF.

The chain combines TRBV4-1 with TRBJ1-4, with TRBD1 matching 11 bases. Losses at the gene ends were 1 base for V and 1 base for J; bases not matched to a gene: 11. The length of the CDR3 is 20 residues. Germline lookup yields CDR1 MGHRA and CDR2 YSYEKL. CDR3 amino acids: CASSQAVALGTGGTNEKLFF. For the CDR3, the DNA is TGCGCCAGCAGCCAAGCCGTCGCTTTGGGGACAGGGGGAACTAATGAAAAACTGTTTTTT.

This clonotype was seen more than once but under ten times. V is TRBV7-8 and J is TRBJ2-5; 8 bases are a match to TRBD2. The CDR3 is 14 residues long. Germline CDR1 SGHVS, CDR2 FQNEAQ. Trimming cost V 3 bases and J 4 bases; bases outside gene matches: 4. CDR3 loop: CASSFFGGGETQYF. The CDR3 bases are TGTGCCAGCAGCTTCTTCGGGGGGGGAGAGACCCAGTACTTC. Full variable domain (outside the CDR3, taken from reference TRBV7-8 and TRBJ2-5): GAGVSQSPRYKVAKRGQDVALRCDPISGHVSLFWYQQALGQGPEFLTYFQNEAQLDKSGLPSDRFFAERPEGSVSTLKIQRTQQEDSAVYLCASSFFGGGETQYFGPGTRLLVL.